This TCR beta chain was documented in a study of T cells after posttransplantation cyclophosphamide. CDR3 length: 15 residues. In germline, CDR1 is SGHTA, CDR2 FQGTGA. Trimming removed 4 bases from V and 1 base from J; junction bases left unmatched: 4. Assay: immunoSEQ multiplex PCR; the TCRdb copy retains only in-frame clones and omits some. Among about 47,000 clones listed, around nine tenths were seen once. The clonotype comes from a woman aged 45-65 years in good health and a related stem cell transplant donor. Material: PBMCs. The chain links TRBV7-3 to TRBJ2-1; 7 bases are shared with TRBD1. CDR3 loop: CASSSRGTSYNEQFF. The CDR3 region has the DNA TGTGCCAGCAGCTCCAGGGGGACGTCCTACAATGAGCAGTTCTTC. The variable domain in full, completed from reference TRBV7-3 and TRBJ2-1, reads GAGVSQTPSNKVTEKGKYVELRCDPISGHTALYWYRQSLGQGPEFLIYFQGTGAADDSGLPNDRFFAVRPEGSVSTLKIQRTERGDSAVYLCASSSRGTSYNEQFFGPGTRLTVL.